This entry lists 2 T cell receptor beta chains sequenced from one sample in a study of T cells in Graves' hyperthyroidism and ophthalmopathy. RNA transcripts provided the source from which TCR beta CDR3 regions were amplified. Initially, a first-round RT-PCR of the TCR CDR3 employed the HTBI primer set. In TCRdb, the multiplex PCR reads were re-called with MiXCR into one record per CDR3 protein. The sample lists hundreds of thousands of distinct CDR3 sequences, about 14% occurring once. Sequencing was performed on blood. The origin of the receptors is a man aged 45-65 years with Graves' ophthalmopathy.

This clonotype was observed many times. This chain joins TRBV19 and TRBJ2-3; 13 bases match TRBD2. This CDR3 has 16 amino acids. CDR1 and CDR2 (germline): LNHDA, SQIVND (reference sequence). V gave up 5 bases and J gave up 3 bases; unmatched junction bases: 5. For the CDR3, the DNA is TGTGCCAGTAGTCGTACGGGACTAGCGGGAACAGATACGCAGTATTTT. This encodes CASSRTGLAGTDTQYF.

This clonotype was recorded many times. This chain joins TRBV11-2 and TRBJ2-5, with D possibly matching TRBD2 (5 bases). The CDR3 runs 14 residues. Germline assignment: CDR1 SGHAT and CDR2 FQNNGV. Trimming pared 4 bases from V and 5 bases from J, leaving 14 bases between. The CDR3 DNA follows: TGTGCCAGCAGCTCCCGCGGGTTTTGGGAGACCCAGTACTTC. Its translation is CASSSRGFWETQYF.